This T cell receptor beta chain was identified during a study of shared clonotypes between healthy human individuals. Points on this clone: The antigen remains undetermined.

Here immunoSEQ multiplex PCR was the method, and the copy in TCRdb shows in-frame clones only, minus some. The sample yields over 2 million clones, roughly 92% seen once. None of the donors, who were healthy HIV-negative adults, had recently had acute infections or vaccinations. Every donor was a Caucasian adult from Nashville, Tennessee. Study-wide results and limits: The study sampled only blood, and tissue repertoires likely differ.

Trimming stripped 0 bases from V and 5 bases from J, with 16 bases between. The CDR3 is 16 residues long. From germline, CDR1 is LGHNA and CDR2 YNFKEQ. Sequencing was performed on naive CD4+ T cells from PBMCs. Subset described: CD45RA+ positively selected. This chain connects TRBV4-2 to TRBJ2-5, with D perhaps assigned TRBD1 or TRBD2 (5 bases each). The clonotype comes from a young man in good health. Some clones in this sample may be carry-over from other donors' samples. The CDR3 nucleotides read TGTGCCAGCAGCCAAGAGAGGACGGGGCGCTGGGAGACCCAGTACTTC. This translates into CASSQERTGRWETQYF.